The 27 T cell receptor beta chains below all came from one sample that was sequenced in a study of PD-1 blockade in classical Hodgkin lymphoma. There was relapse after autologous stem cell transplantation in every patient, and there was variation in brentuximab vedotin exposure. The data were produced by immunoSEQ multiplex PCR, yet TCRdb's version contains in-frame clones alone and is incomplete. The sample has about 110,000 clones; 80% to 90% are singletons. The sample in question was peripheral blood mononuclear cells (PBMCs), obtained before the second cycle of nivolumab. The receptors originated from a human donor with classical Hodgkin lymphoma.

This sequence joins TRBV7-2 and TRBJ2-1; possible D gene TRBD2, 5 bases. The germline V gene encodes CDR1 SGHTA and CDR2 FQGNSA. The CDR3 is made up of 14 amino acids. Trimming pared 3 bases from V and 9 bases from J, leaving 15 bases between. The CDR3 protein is CASSFHFEGGEQFF. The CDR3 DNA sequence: TGTGCCAGCAGCTTTCATTTTGAGGGCGGTGAGCAGTTCTTC.

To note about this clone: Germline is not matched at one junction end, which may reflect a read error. CDR3: CASSFGTGGNAEAFF. The CDR3 DNA reads as TGTGCCAGCAGCTTCGGGACAGGGGGGAACGCTGAAGCTTTCTTT. The chain has TRBV11-2 and TRBJ1-1; TRBD1 matches 11 bases. This CDR3 comprises 15 residues. Germline CDR1 and CDR2: SGHAT and FQNNGV. Full variable domain (outside the CDR3, taken from reference TRBV11-2 and TRBJ1-1): EAGVAQSPRYKIIEKRQSVAFWCNPISGHATLYWYQQILGQGPKLLIQFQNNGVVDDSQLPKDRFSAERLKGVDSTLKIQPAKLEDSAVYLCASSFGTGGNAEAFFGQGTRLTVV.

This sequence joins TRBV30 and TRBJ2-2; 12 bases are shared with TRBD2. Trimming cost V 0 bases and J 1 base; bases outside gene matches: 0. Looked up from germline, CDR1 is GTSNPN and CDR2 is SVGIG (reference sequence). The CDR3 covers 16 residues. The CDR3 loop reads CAWSVLAGGNTGELFF. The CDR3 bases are TGTGCCTGGAGTGTACTAGCGGGAGGGAACACCGGGGAGCTGTTTTTT.

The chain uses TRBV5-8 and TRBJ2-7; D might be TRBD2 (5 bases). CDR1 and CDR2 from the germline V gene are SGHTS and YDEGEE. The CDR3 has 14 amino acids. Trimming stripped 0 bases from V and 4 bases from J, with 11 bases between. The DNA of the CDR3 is TGTGCCAGCAGCTTGGTAGGGAGCACATACGAGCAGTACTTC. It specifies CASSLVGSTYEQYF.

The CDR3 is CASSSTGAEAFF. The CDR3 DNA reads as TGTGCCAGCAGCTCCACAGGGGCTGAAGCTTTCTTT. The genes are TRBV6-5 and TRBJ1-1; the match to TRBD1 covers 7 bases. V shed 6 bases, J shed 6 bases, and the junction held 4 bases outside the gene matches. Germline V gene sequence: CDR1 MNHEY, CDR2 SVGAGI. The CDR3 covers 12 residues.

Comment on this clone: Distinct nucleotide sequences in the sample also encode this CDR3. The CDR3 DNA is TGTGCCTGGAGTGTCTGGGGCAGTGGCTACACCTTC. Residues: CAWSVWGSGYTF. This chain uses TRBV30 with TRBJ1-2, with D perhaps TRBD1 (5 bases). CDR3 length equals 12 residues. Trimming took 0 bases from V and 7 from J, leaving 9 bases between them. Germline V gene data show CDR1 as GTSNPN and CDR2 as SVGIG (reference sequence).

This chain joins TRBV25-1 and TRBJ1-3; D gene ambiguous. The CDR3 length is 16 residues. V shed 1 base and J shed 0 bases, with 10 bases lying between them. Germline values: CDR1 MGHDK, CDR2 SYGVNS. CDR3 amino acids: CASSEWEGPSGNTIYF. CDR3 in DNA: TGTGCCAGCAGTGAATGGGAGGGTCCCTCTGGAAACACCATATATTTT.

CDR3 residues: CASQREYSEQFF. For the CDR3, the DNA is TGTGCCAGCCAACGGGAATATAGTGAGCAGTTCTTC. The rearrangement joins TRBV5-5 to TRBJ2-1; possibly TRBD2 for D (5 bases). CDR3 length: 12 amino acids. The V gene's germline CDR1 is SGHKS and CDR2 YYEKEE (reference sequence). With 7 bases removed from V and 9 bases from J, the gap between germline ends came to 14 bases.

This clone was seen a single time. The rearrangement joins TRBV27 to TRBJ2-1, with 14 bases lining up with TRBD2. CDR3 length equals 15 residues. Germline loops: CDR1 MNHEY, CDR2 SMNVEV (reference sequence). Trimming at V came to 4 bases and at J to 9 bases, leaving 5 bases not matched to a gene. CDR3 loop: CASSWGLAGEGEQFF. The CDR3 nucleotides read TGTGCCAGCAGTTGGGGACTAGCGGGAGAAGGTGAGCAGTTCTTC.

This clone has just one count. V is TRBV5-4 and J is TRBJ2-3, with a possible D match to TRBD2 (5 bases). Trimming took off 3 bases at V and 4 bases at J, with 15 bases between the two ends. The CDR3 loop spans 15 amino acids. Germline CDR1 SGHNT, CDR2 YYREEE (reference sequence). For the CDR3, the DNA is TGTGCCAGCAGCTCCCGACTAACACCCGCAGATACGCAGTATTTT. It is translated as CASSSRLTPADTQYF.

The CDR3: CASSLASRGLGTEAFF. The CDR3 DNA reads as TGCGCCAGCAGCTTGGCCTCGCGAGGGCTGGGCACTGAAGCTTTCTTT. The V call is TRBV5-1, the J call TRBJ1-1; D remains unclear. This CDR3 is built from 16 residues. Germline V gene data show CDR1 as SGHRS and CDR2 as YFSETQ. Trimming stripped 0 bases from V and 4 bases from J, with 16 bases between.

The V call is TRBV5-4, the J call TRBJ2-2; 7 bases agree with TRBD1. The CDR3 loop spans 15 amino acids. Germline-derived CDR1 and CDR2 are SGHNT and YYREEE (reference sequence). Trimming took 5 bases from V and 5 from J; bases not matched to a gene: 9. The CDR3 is CASSQDRALTGELFF. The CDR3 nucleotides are TGTGCCAGCAGTCAAGACAGGGCCCTAACCGGGGAGCTGTTTTTT.

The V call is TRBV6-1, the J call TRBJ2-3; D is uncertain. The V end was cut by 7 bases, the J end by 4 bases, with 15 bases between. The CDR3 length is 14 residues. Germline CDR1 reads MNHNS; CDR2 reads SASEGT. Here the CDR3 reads CASTLDPNADTQYF. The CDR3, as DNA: TGTGCCAGCACCTTGGACCCCAACGCAGATACGCAGTATTTT.

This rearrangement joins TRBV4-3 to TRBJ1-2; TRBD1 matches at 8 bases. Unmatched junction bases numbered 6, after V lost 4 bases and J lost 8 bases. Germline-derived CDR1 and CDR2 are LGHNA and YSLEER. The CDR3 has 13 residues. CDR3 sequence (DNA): TGCGCCAGCAGCCCTCGACAGGGGTGGGGCTACACCTTC. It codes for CASSPRQGWGYTF.

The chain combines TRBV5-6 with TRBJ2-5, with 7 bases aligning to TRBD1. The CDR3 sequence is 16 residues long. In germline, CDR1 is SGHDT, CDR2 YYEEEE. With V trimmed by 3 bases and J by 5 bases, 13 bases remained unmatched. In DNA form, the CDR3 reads TGTGCCAGCAGCTCAGGGCTAGAGACAGGGTGGGAGACCCAGTACTTC. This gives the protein CASSSGLETGWETQYF.

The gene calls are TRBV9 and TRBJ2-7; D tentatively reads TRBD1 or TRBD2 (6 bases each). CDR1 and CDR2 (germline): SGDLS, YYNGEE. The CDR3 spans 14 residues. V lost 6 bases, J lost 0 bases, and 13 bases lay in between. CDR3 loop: CASTPGAGSYEQYF. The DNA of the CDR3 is TGTGCCAGCACCCCGGGGGCAGGCTCCTACGAGCAGTACTTC. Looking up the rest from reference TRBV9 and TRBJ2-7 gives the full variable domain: DSGVTQTPKHLITATGQRVTLRCSPRSGDLSVYWYQQSLDQGLQFLIQYYNGEERAKGNILERFSAQQFPDLHSELNLSSLELGDSALYFCASTPGAGSYEQYFGPGTRLTVT.

In DNA form, the CDR3 reads TGTGCCAGCAGCTTAGATCGAATAGCGGTCGAGACCCAGTACTTC. This sequence encodes CASSLDRIAVETQYF. The chain has TRBV7-9 and TRBJ2-5; D is perhaps TRBD2 (6 bases). Germline V gives CDR1 SEHNR, CDR2 FQNEAQ (reference sequence). The length of the CDR3 is 15 residues. V was cut by 1 base and J by 5 bases, with 14 bases left in between.

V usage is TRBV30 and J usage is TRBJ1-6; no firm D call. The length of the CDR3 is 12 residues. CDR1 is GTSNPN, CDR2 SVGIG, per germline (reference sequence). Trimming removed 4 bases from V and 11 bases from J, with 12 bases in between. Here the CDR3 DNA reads TGTGCCTGGAACCCTACGGACGCACCCCTCCACTTT. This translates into CAWNPTDAPLHF. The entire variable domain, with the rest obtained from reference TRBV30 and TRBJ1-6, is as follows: SQTIHQWPATLVQPVGSPLSLECTVEGTSNPNLYWYRQAAGRGLQLLFYSVGIGQISSEVPQNLSASRPQDRQFILSSKKLLLSDSGFYLCAWNPTDAPLHFGNGTRLTVT.

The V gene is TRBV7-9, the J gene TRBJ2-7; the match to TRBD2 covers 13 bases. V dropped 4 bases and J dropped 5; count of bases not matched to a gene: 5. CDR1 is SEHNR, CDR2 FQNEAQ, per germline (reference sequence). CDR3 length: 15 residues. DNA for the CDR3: TGTGCCAGCAGCTGGACTAGCGGGAGTCGAAACGAGCAGTACTTC. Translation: CASSWTSGSRNEQYF.

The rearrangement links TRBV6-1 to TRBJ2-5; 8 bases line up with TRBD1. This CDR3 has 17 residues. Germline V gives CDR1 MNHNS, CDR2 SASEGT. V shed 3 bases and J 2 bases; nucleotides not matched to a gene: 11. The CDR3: CASSDIFGQGLQETQYF. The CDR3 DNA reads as TGTGCCAGCAGTGATATATTTGGACAGGGCCTGCAAGAGACCCAGTACTTC.

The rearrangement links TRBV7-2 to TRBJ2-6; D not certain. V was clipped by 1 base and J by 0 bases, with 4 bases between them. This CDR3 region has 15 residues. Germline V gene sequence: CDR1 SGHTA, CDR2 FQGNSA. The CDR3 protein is CASSLVSSGANVLTF. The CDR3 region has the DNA TGTGCCAGCAGCTTAGTAAGCTCTGGGGCCAACGTCCTGACTTTC.

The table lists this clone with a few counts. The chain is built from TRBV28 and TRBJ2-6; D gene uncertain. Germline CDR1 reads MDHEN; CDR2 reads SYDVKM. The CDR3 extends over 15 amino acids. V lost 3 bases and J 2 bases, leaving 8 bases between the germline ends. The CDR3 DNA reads TGTGCCAGCAGTTTCGATCCCCCTGGGGCCAACGTCCTGACTTTC. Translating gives CASSFDPPGANVLTF.

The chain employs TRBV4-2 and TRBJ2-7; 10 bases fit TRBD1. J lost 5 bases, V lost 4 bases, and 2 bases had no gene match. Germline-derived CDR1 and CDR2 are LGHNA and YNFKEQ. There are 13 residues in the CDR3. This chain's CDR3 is CASSRGTGDEQYF. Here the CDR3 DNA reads TGTGCCAGCAGCCGAGGGACAGGGGACGAGCAGTACTTC.

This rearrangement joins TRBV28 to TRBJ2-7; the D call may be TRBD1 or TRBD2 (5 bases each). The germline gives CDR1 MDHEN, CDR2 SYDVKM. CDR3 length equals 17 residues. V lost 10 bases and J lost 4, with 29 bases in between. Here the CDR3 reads CATSRGGGVGSGYEQYF. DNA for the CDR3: TGTGCCACATCCCGCGGTGGGGGAGTAGGATCGGGATACGAGCAGTACTTC.

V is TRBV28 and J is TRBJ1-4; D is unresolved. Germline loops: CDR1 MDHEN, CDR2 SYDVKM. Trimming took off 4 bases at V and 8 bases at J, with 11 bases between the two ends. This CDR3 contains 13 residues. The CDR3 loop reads CASSSRLGEKLFF. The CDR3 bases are TGTGCCAGCAGTTCAAGGTTAGGAGAAAAACTGTTTTTT.

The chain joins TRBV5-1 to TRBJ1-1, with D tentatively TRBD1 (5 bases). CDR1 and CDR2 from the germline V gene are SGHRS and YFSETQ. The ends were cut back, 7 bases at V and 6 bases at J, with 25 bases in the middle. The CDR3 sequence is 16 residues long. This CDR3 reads CASRGAGRREVAEAFF. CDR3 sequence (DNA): TGCGCCAGCCGCGGGGCAGGTCGCAGGGAGGTGGCTGAAGCTTTCTTT.

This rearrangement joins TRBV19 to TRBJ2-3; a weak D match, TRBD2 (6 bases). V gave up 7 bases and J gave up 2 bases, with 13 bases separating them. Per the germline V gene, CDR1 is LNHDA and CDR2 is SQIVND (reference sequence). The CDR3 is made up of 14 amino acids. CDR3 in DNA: TGTGCCAGTACAGGTGCGGGAACCACAGATACGCAGTATTTT. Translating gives CASTGAGTTDTQYF. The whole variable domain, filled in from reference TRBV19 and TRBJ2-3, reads DGGITQSPKYLFRKEGQNVTLSCEQNLNHDAMYWYRQDPGQGLRLIYYSQIVNDFQKGDIAEGYSVSREKKESFPLTVTSAQKNPTAFYLCASTGAGTTDTQYFGPGTRLTVL.